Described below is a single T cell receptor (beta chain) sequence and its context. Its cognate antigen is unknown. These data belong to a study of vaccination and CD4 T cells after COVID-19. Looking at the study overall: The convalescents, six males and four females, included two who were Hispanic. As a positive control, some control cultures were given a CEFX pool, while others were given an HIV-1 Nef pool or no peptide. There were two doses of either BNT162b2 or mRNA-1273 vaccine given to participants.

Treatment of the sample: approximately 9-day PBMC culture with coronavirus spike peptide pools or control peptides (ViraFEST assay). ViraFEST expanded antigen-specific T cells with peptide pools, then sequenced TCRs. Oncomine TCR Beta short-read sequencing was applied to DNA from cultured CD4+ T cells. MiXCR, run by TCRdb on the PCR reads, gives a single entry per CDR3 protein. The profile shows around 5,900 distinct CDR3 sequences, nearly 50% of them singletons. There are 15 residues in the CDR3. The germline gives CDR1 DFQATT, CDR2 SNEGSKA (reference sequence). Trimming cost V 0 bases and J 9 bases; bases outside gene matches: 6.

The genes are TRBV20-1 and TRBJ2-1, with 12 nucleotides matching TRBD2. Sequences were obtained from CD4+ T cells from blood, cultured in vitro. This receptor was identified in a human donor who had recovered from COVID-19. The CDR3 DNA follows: TGCAGTGCTAGAGAGGCGACTAGCGGGAGTGTTGAGCAGTTCTTC. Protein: CSAREATSGSVEQFF.